The 2 T cell receptor beta chains reported below all come from one sample, sequenced in a study of blood T cells in healthy people across ages. Using a J-beta primer mix together with a sample-barcoded 5' primer, a second PCR was run for roughly 7 to 12 cycles. Using its own MiXCR run on the 5' RACE reads, TCRdb lists one record per CDR3 protein. This table has under 950,000 distinct CDR3 sequences, about 20% appearing once. Sequencing was performed on blood. These receptors came from a man in his 70s in good health.

V gene TRBV6-5 combines with J gene TRBJ2-1, with D uncertain. The CDR3 loop spans 11 amino acids. Germline values: CDR1 MNHEY, CDR2 SVGAGI. V was cut by 2 bases and J by 9 bases, with 5 bases left in between. CDR3 in amino acids: CASSYNTEQFF. The CDR3 region has the DNA TGTGCCAGCAGTTACAATACTGAGCAGTTCTTC.

Many counts were recorded for this clonotype. V usage is TRBV7-9 and J usage is TRBJ1-6; D gene ambiguous. The CDR3 loop spans 14 amino acids. The germline V gene encodes CDR1 SEHNR and CDR2 FQNEAQ (reference sequence). The V and J ends lost 3 bases and 7 bases respectively, with 10 bases between them. The CDR3 region has the DNA TGTGCCAGCAGCTTGACGGGAAGAAATTCACCCCTCCACTTT. Protein product: CASSLTGRNSPLHF.